The 20 T cell receptor beta chains reported below all come from one sample, sequenced in a study of cytomegalovirus exposure and HLA in healthy donors. The PCR ran on 60 Vbeta and 13 Jbeta primers. This table comes from immunoSEQ multiplex PCR, and its TCRdb copy is limited to in-frame clones, with some not included. The sample includes approximately 150,000 clones, about 80% seen only once; the top ten take roughly 1.3%. Sequencing used PBMCs. The source is a man younger than 45 in good health and CMV-seronegative.

DNA for the CDR3: TGTGCCAGCAGCGTAGTAGCGAACACCGGGGAGCTGTTTTTT. This codes for CASSVVANTGELFF. The J gene is TRBJ2-2, the V gene TRBV9; D unresolved. There are 14 residues in the CDR3. The V end was cut by 0 bases, the J end by 0 bases, with 3 bases between. Germline assignment: CDR1 SGDLS and CDR2 YYNGEE.

This chain links TRBV4-1 with TRBJ2-2, with 9 nucleotides matching TRBD1. The junction had 5 bases not matched to a gene; V was cut back by 5 bases and J by 4 bases. The CDR3 sequence is 15 residues long. CDR1 is MGHRA and CDR2 is YSYEKL in the germline V gene. The CDR3 is CASSKGQGSTGELFF. CDR3 DNA: TGCGCCAGCAGCAAGGGACAGGGTAGCACCGGGGAGCTGTTTTTT.

This chain links TRBV18 with TRBJ1-4, with D hard to call. V lost 3 bases and J 10 bases, leaving 9 bases between the germline ends. This CDR3 comprises 12 residues. Germline V gives CDR1 KGHSH, CDR2 LQKENI. For the CDR3, the DNA is TGTGCCAGCTCACCTTGGGAGGGAAAACTGTTTTTT. As protein: CASSPWEGKLFF.

This chain joins TRBV27 and TRBJ2-1; 7 bases map to TRBD1. Trimming removed 6 bases from V and 9 bases from J; junction bases left unmatched: 8. The CDR3 covers 13 residues. The germline CDR1 and CDR2 sequences are MNHEY and SMNVEV (reference sequence). CDR3 in DNA: TGTGCCAGCAGACTGACAGGGATCGGTGAGCAGTTCTTC. Its protein product is CASRLTGIGEQFF.

The chain uses TRBV9 and TRBJ2-3, with 12 bases that match TRBD2. The CDR3 has 19 amino acids. Looked up from germline, CDR1 is SGDLS and CDR2 is YYNGEE. The trim removed 3 bases at V and 2 bases at J, leaving 13 bases unmatched. CDR3 coding DNA: TGTGCCAGCAGCGGAGGTGGCAGACTAGCGGGGGAACACACAGATACGCAGTATTTT. It yields the protein CASSGGGRLAGEHTDTQYF.

This clone has only a few counts. For the CDR3, the DNA is TGTGCCAGCAGCCTTGCTGGCCAGCGGGGGGGCGAGCAGTACTTC. This translates into CASSLAGQRGGEQYF. This rearrangement joins TRBV7-2 to TRBJ2-7, with 10 bases aligning to TRBD2. The ends lost 5 bases at V and 6 bases at J; junction bases unmatched: 10. Germline loops: CDR1 SGHTA, CDR2 FQGNSA. This CDR3 has 15 residues.

The chain combines TRBV30 with TRBJ2-1; the match to TRBD2 covers 7 bases. CDR3 length: 13 amino acids. Germline CDR1 and CDR2: GTSNPN and SVGIG (reference sequence). The V and J ends lost 4 bases and 9 bases, in that order; junction bases with no gene match: 9. CDR3 DNA sequence: TGTGCCTGGACCGTACGGAGGGAGGGTGAGCAGTTCTTC. As protein: CAWTVRREGEQFF. The variable domain in full, with the rest retrieved from reference TRBV30 and TRBJ2-1, is SQTIHQWPATLVQPVGSPLSLECTVEGTSNPNLYWYRQAAGRGLQLLFYSVGIGQISSEVPQNLSASRPQDRQFILSSKKLLLSDSGFYLCAWTVRREGEQFFGPGTRLTVL.

The rearrangement joins TRBV12-5 to TRBJ2-1; possible D gene TRBD1, 5 bases. The CDR3 length is 12 residues. CDR1 and CDR2 from the germline V gene are LGHNT and FRNRAP. V lost 5 bases and J 12 bases, leaving 14 bases between the germline ends. The CDR3 bases are TGTGCTAGTGGTCTGACAGTGGGTGGGCAGTTCTTC. The encoded protein is CASGLTVGGQFF.

The chain couples TRBV10-1 to TRBJ2-3, with 7 bases that match TRBD1. The CDR3 extends over 14 amino acids. The V and J ends lost 5 bases and 3 bases, in that order; junction bases with no gene match: 5. The germline V gene encodes CDR1 WNHNN and CDR2 SYGVQD (reference sequence). The CDR3 loop reads CASSRDSPTDTQYF. DNA for the CDR3: TGCGCCAGCAGTAGGGACAGCCCGACAGATACGCAGTATTTT.

This chain links TRBV5-1 with TRBJ2-1, with TRBD2 matching 8 bases. Trimming cost V 4 bases and J 7 bases; bases outside gene matches: 13. The germline V gene encodes CDR1 SGHRS and CDR2 YFSETQ. The CDR3 has 16 residues. CDR3 amino acids: CASSPGSRLARNEQFF. The CDR3 coding sequence is TGCGCCAGCAGCCCCGGCTCGCGACTAGCGAGGAATGAGCAGTTCTTC.

The gene calls are TRBV6-4 and TRBJ2-7, with D maybe TRBD2 (5 bases). The length of the CDR3 is 12 residues. Trimming took off 8 bases at V and 6 bases at J, with 14 bases between the two ends. Germline V gene data show CDR1 as MRHNA and CDR2 as SNTAGT. The CDR3 spells CASPGISSEQYF. CDR3 sequence (DNA): TGTGCCAGCCCCGGGATTAGTAGCGAGCAGTACTTC.

The V and J genes are TRBV5-1 and TRBJ1-1, with TRBD1 as a possible D gene (5 bases). The germline gives CDR1 SGHRS, CDR2 YFSETQ. The CDR3 is 14 residues long. The ends were cut back, 3 bases at V and 1 base at J, with 10 bases in the middle. CDR3 DNA: TGCGCCAGCAGCTCGCCTCAGGGGAACACTGAAGCTTTCTTT. Translation: CASSSPQGNTEAFF.

The rearrangement joins TRBV28 to TRBJ2-7, with 7 bases matching TRBD1. The trim removed 6 bases at V and 2 bases at J, leaving 10 bases unmatched. Germline CDR1 MDHEN, CDR2 SYDVKM. This CDR3 is built from 15 residues. CDR3 region: CASSLGDSATYEQYF. CDR3 nucleotide sequence: TGTGCCAGCAGCCTAGGGGACAGTGCTACCTACGAGCAGTACTTC.

The chain recombines TRBV28 with TRBJ1-1, with TRBD1 as a possible D gene (6 bases). This CDR3 region has 15 residues. The germline gives CDR1 MDHEN, CDR2 SYDVKM. The germline V and J ends were trimmed by 4 bases and 6 bases, with 18 bases remaining between them. In nucleotides, the CDR3 is TGTGCCAGCAGTTCGGGGGGGCGATCGGGGGCTGAAGCTTTCTTT. It encodes CASSSGGRSGAEAFF.

The rearrangement links TRBV10-3 to TRBJ2-4; tentative D call: TRBD1 (5 bases). The CDR3 has 11 residues. Trimming stripped 0 bases from V and 13 bases from J, with 7 bases between. The germline CDR1 and CDR2 sequences are ENHRY and SYGVKD. The CDR3 nucleotides read TGTGCCATCAGTGAGTCCAGGGTACAGTACTTC. It codes for CAISESRVQYF.

This clone was seen only a few times. This sequence joins TRBV2 and TRBJ2-4; unclear D gene. Between the trimmed V and J ends, which lost 11 bases and 5 bases, there was a span of 16 bases. This CDR3 comprises 13 residues. Germline assignment: CDR1 SNHLY and CDR2 FYNNEI. The CDR3 coding sequence is TGTGCCGCACTCAGGCCCGCCCAAAACATTCAGTACTTC. This encodes CAALRPAQNIQYF.

A single count supports this clone. The rearrangement joins TRBV7-2 to TRBJ1-5; D is undetermined. V lost 3 bases, J lost 0 bases, and 6 bases lay in between. The CDR3 runs 14 residues. The germline V gene encodes CDR1 SGHTA and CDR2 FQGNSA. The CDR3 loop is CASSFPSSNQPQHF. Here the CDR3 DNA reads TGTGCCAGCAGCTTCCCCAGTAGCAATCAGCCCCAGCATTTT.

The rearrangement joins TRBV19 to TRBJ2-7, with TRBD1 matching over 9 bases. CDR1 and CDR2 (germline): LNHDA, SQIVND (reference sequence). CDR3 size: 14 residues. V lost 7 bases and J lost 4; bases outside the gene matches: 8. CDR3 in amino acids: CASNPRDRAYEQYF. The CDR3 nucleotides read TGTGCCAGTAACCCCAGGGACAGGGCGTACGAGCAGTACTTC.

CDR3 sequence reads: CASSPRGRGQETQYF. The CDR3 nucleotides read TGTGCCAGCAGCCCCCGTGGCAGGGGACAAGAGACCCAGTACTTC. This chain connects TRBV7-9 to TRBJ2-5, with a tentative D call TRBD1 (6 bases). The CDR3 has 15 residues. V lost 5 bases and J 2 bases, leaving 15 bases between the germline ends. Per germline, CDR1 SEHNR and CDR2 FQNEAQ (reference sequence).

J is TRBJ1-1 and V is TRBV6-1; possibly TRBD1 for D (6 bases). The V and J ends lost 7 bases and 0 bases respectively, with 9 bases between them. The germline V gene encodes CDR1 MNHNS and CDR2 SASEGT. The CDR3 is 13 amino acids. This CDR3 is CASKQGMNTEAFF. As DNA, the CDR3 is TGTGCCAGCAAGCAGGGGATGAACACTGAAGCTTTCTTT.